These 14 T cell receptor beta chains came from one sample sequenced in a study of T cells in Graves' hyperthyroidism and ophthalmopathy. Regions amplified from RNA transcripts were the TCR beta CDR3 regions. Initially, a first-round RT-PCR of the TCR CDR3 employed the HTBI primer set. TCRdb reprocessed the multiplex PCR reads with MiXCR, giving one entry per CDR3 protein. Here the sample spans about 98,000 distinct CDR3 sequences, 35% to 45% being singletons. The sample taken for sequencing was peripheral blood or thyroid tissue (not recorded which). The receptor set was obtained from a woman in her twenties or thirties with Graves' hyperthyroidism.

In the case of this clonotype: This may be a read error, as it is one base from a much larger clone. This chain connects TRBV2 to TRBJ2-7; TRBD2 is a possible D gene (5 bases). This CDR3 is 17 amino acids long. V shed 5 bases and J shed 6 bases, with 26 bases lying between them. The germline V gene encodes CDR1 SNHLY and CDR2 FYNNEI. For the CDR3, the DNA is TGTGCCAGCAGTTATCTTCGCGGCAGGAGGCAGTCAGGCGAGCAGTACTTC. This sequence encodes CASSYLRGRRQSGEQYF.

Points on this clonotype: Being one base from a much bigger clone, this may be a read error. The V call is TRBV4-3, the J call TRBJ2-3; 7 bases are shared with TRBD1. The CDR3 is 14 amino acids. Germline CDR1 is LGHNA and CDR2 is YSLEER. Trimming took 8 bases from V and 4 from J; bases not matched to a gene: 9. In DNA form, the CDR3 reads TGCGCCAGCGGCCTCAGACAGGGACCAGATACGCAGTATTTT. Residues: CASGLRQGPDTQYF.

This clonotype was seen at least ten times. The V gene is TRBV29-1, the J gene TRBJ1-4; D gene ambiguous. The germline V gene encodes CDR1 SQVTM and CDR2 ANQGSEA. The CDR3 consists of 12 residues. Here the CDR3 reads CSCGRRNEKLFF. The CDR3 DNA reads TGCAGTTGTGGTCGTAGAAATGAAAAACTGTTTTTT.

This clonotype has at least ten counts. V is TRBV7-3 and J is TRBJ2-5; no reliable D call. The CDR3 covers 14 residues. Germline V CDR1 and CDR2: SGHTA, FQGTGA. Trimming pared 0 bases from V and 2 bases from J, leaving 7 bases between. The DNA for the CDR3 is TGTGCCAGCAGCTTAACCGGTGGGCAAGAGACCCAGTACTTC. This encodes CASSLTGGQETQYF.

Notes on this clonotype: An end of the junction does not agree with germline; a read error may underlie this. The rearrangement uses TRBV19 and TRBJ1-1; unclear D gene. The CDR3 runs to 13 residues. The germline CDR1 and CDR2 sequences are LNHDA and SQIVND (reference sequence). For the CDR3, the DNA is TGTGCCAGTATAAACAAGGGTGGAACTGAAGCTCTCTTT. Translating it yields CASINKGGTEALF. Combining the CDR3 with reference TRBV19 and TRBJ1-1 gives the whole variable domain DGGITQSPKYLFRKEGQNVTLSCEQNLNHDAMYWYRQDPGQGLRLIYYSQIVNDFQKGDIAEGYSVSREKKESFPLTVTSAQKNPTAFYLCASINKGGTEALFGQGTRLTVV.

The sample holds one count of this clonotype. Being one base from a much bigger clone, this may be a read error. V usage is TRBV9 and J usage is TRBJ1-2, with D possibly matching TRBD1 (5 bases). V gave up 7 bases and J gave up 1 base, with 17 bases separating them. Germline CDR1 and CDR2: SGDLS and YYNGEE. The CDR3 runs to 15 residues. CDR3 nucleotide sequence: TGTGCCAGCTCACCACCCGGGGGGGTTAACTATGGCTACACCTTC. Translation: CASSPPGGVNYGYTF.

Turning to this clonotype: The junction departs from the called germline gene at one end, perhaps through a read error. The CDR3, as DNA: TGTGCCAGTAGCTTAGATCTCAGTAGCCAGCCCCAGCATTTT. It yields the protein CASSLDLSSQPQHF. This chain joins TRBV7-2 and TRBJ1-5; D unresolved. Germline loops: CDR1 SGHTA, CDR2 FQGNSA. This CDR3 is built from 14 residues.

This clonotype occurred once. Likely a read error: the CDR3 ends without its conserved phenylalanine or tryptophan. V is TRBV12-3 or TRBV12-4 and J is TRBJ1-6; TRBD1 matches 7 bases. The ends lost 5 bases at V and 9 bases at J; junction bases unmatched: 10. This CDR3 comprises 15 residues. DNA of the CDR3: TGTGCCAGCAGTCAGGCTACAGGGGCGGGTTCACCCCTCCACTCT. This sequence encodes CASSQATGAGSPLHS.

In its sample, this clonotype was seen a few times. This chain connects TRBV6-1 to TRBJ2-3; no reliable D call. The CDR3 length is 14 residues. V gave up 2 bases and J gave up 2 bases, with 8 bases separating them. Germline CDR1 MNHNS, CDR2 SASEGT. This CDR3 is CASSEMISTDTQYF. The CDR3 DNA is TGTGCCAGCAGTGAAATGATTTCCACAGATACGCAGTATTTT.

V is TRBV28 and J is TRBJ2-1, with a weak D call TRBD1 (5 bases). This CDR3 spans 14 amino acids. Germline values: CDR1 MDHEN, CDR2 SYDVKM. Trimming cost V 6 bases and J 5 bases, with 14 bases left between them. The CDR3 is CASSVSGANNEQFF. DNA of the CDR3: TGTGCCAGCAGCGTAAGTGGGGCCAACAATGAGCAGTTCTTC.

This clonotype has only one observation. A much larger clone lies a single base off, so this may be a read error. The chain combines TRBV24-1 with TRBJ2-6; D could derive from TRBD1 or TRBD2 (5 bases each). CDR1 and CDR2 (germline): KGHDR, SFDVKD. This CDR3 comprises 16 residues. The CDR3 DNA reads as TGTGCCACCAGTTTCGGCCATGGCCCTGGGACCAACGTCCTGGCTTTC. The encoded protein is CATSFGHGPGTNVLAF.

On this clonotype: Just one base apart from a much larger clone, this may be a read error. The chain carries TRBV10-3 and TRBJ1-3; no firm D call. V was pared by 3 bases and J by 0 bases, with 9 bases between. This CDR3 has 15 residues. In germline, CDR1 is ENHRY, CDR2 SYGVKD. CDR3 in amino acids: CAISEGIFSGNTIYF. The CDR3 DNA reads as TGTGCCATCAGTGAAGGAATATTCTCTGGAAACACCATATATTTT.

At least ten counts were recorded for this clonotype. The J gene is TRBJ2-7, the V gene TRBV6-5; a weak D match, TRBD1 (5 bases). This CDR3 region has 17 residues. Trimming pared 4 bases from V and 6 bases from J, leaving 25 bases between. Germline loops: CDR1 MNHEY, CDR2 SVGAGI. This CDR3 is CASSSTSSRELECEQYF. DNA for the CDR3: TGTGCCAGCAGTTCCACATCCTCCAGGGAACTGGAGTGCGAGCAGTACTTC.

Only one count was recorded for this clonotype. A single base separates this from a much larger clone, so it may be a read error. This rearrangement joins TRBV12-3 or TRBV12-4 to TRBJ2-7; 8 nucleotides agree with TRBD2. J was trimmed by 1 base and V by 5 bases; bases with no gene match: 10. This CDR3 is 16 amino acids long. The CDR3 protein is CASSESLAGESYEQYF. In nucleotides, the CDR3 is TGTGCCAGCAGTGAAAGCCTAGCGGGTGAGTCCTACGAGCAGTACTTC.